Detailed here is one TCR beta chain. Its antigen is unknown. CTLA-4 blockade using ipilimumab, together with focal radiation, was received by patients with chemo-refractory metastatic non-small-cell lung cancer. Only in-frame clones appear in the TCRdb table, and some are missing; sequencing was by immunoSEQ multiplex PCR. The sample includes tens of thousands of clones, 71% of them seen just once. The CDR3 totals 14 residues. V was clipped by 2 bases and J by 0 bases; unmatched bases: 0. Germline V gene sequence: CDR1 MNHNY, CDR2 SVGAGI (reference sequence). The data belong to a study of radiotherapy plus CTLA-4 blockade in lung cancer. Notes on the study in general: Blood-borne expansion of tumor-derived TCR clones followed radiotherapy plus ipilimumab.

The sequence derives from a human donor with non-small cell lung cancer whose response to radiotherapy plus ipilimumab could not be evaluated. This chain links TRBV6-6 with TRBJ1-1; 7 nucleotides match TRBD1. The input for sequencing was peripheral blood, taken from a patient treated with radiotherapy plus ipilimumab. CDR3 coding DNA: TGTGCCAGCAGTTACGGACAGGTGAACACTGAAGCTTTCTTT. Protein product: CASSYGQVNTEAFF.